Shown below are 14 T cell receptor beta chains from a single sample sequenced in a study of siplizumab effects on memory and regulatory T cells. Some clones are missing from TCRdb's copy, which holds only in-frame ones; the method was immunoSEQ multiplex PCR. The sample contains 90,000 to 110,000 clones, about 92% of which appear only once. What was sequenced was CD4+ T cells sorted from blood. Receptors originate from a human donor in good health.

The V and J genes are TRBV19 and TRBJ1-2; D perhaps matches TRBD1 (6 bases). Germline V lookup: CDR1 LNHDA, CDR2 SQIVND (reference sequence). This CDR3 is 13 amino acids long. V was clipped by 7 bases and J by 4 bases, with 13 bases between them. CDR3 nucleotide sequence: TGTGCCAGTACCCGAGGGGGAGGCTATGGCTACACCTTC. Residues: CASTRGGGYGYTF.

This CDR3 is CASRHRGLGDTEAFF. The DNA of the CDR3 is TGCGCCAGCAGGCACAGGGGCCTGGGGGACACTGAAGCTTTCTTT. The chain is built from TRBV5-1 and TRBJ1-1; 7 bases are a match to TRBD1. The CDR3 extends over 15 amino acids. J lost 3 bases, V lost 5 bases, and 10 bases had no gene match. The germline CDR1 and CDR2 sequences are SGHRS and YFSETQ.

The chain couples TRBV6-1 to TRBJ1-2; TRBD1 matches 9 bases. The CDR3 spans 14 residues. J gave up 5 bases and V 7 bases, and 8 bases lay outside the gene matches. The germline CDR1 and CDR2 sequences are MNHNS and SASEGT. The CDR3 spells CASNGQGLRYGYTF. Here the CDR3 DNA reads TGTGCCAGCAACGGACAGGGGCTTCGTTATGGCTACACCTTC.

The chain uses TRBV18 and TRBJ2-5, with D unresolved. V was shortened by 0 bases and J by 3 bases, with 5 bases between the two germline ends. The CDR3 is 13 amino acids. Germline values: CDR1 KGHSH, CDR2 LQKENI. For the CDR3, the DNA is TGTGCCAGCTCACCACCCAATGAAGAGACCCAGTACTTC. Translation gives CASSPPNEETQYF.

V is TRBV4-1 and J is TRBJ1-5; D not certain. V was shortened by 4 bases and J by 0 bases, with 13 bases between the two germline ends. The CDR3 covers 16 residues. Germline assignment: CDR1 MGHRA and CDR2 YSYEKL. In DNA form, the CDR3 reads TGCGCCAGCAGCCGGAGGTCAGGCGATAGCAATCAGCCCCAGCATTTT. It specifies CASSRRSGDSNQPQHF.

This clone was found a few times. V gene TRBV19 combines with J gene TRBJ1-6; possible D gene TRBD1, 5 bases. CDR3 length equals 15 residues. Germline V gene sequence: CDR1 LNHDA, CDR2 SQIVND (reference sequence). V lost 9 bases to trimming and J lost 0 bases, with 12 bases between them. The CDR3 sequence: CASTVGGSYNSPLHF. In nucleotides, the CDR3 is TGTGCCAGCACCGTCGGGGGCTCCTATAATTCACCCCTCCACTTT.

CDR3 coding DNA: TGTGCCAGCAGCCGGCTCTTGGACAGGGTCAATGAGCAGTTCTTC. Its protein is CASSRLLDRVNEQFF. The chain joins TRBV6-5 to TRBJ2-1, with 8 bases identical to TRBD1. V dropped 6 bases and J dropped 6; count of bases not matched to a gene: 10. Germline-derived CDR1 and CDR2 are MNHEY and SVGAGI. The CDR3 runs 15 residues.

The chain carries TRBV2 and TRBJ1-1; D not resolved. Germline lookup yields CDR1 SNHLY and CDR2 FYNNEI. V was pared by 7 bases and J by 0 bases, with 9 bases between. CDR3 size: 13 residues. CDR3 region: CASNYKLNTEAFF. CDR3 bases: TGTGCCAGCAATTACAAACTGAACACTGAAGCTTTCTTT. The whole variable domain, filled in from reference TRBV2 and TRBJ1-1, reads EPEVTQTPSHQVTQMGQEVILRCVPISNHLYFYWYRQILGQKVEFLVSFYNNEISEKSEIFDDQFSVERPDGSNFTLKIRSTKLEDSAMYFCASNYKLNTEAFFGQGTRLTVV.

The V gene is TRBV12-5, the J gene TRBJ1-1, with 8 positions matching TRBD1. Germline-derived CDR1 and CDR2 are LGHNT and FRNRAP. The CDR3 covers 13 residues. V shed 5 bases and J 4 bases; nucleotides not matched to a gene: 3. CDR3 DNA: TGTGCTAGTGGTGGTACAGGGGGCACTGAAGCTTTCTTT. Its protein is CASGGTGGTEAFF.

This clone was counted a few times. The rearrangement joins TRBV9 to TRBJ1-1, with D unclear. Germline-derived CDR1 and CDR2 are SGDLS and YYNGEE. The V and J ends lost 0 bases and 2 bases respectively, with 8 bases between them. The CDR3 extends over 14 amino acids. DNA of the CDR3: TGTGCCAGCAGCGTAGGTCAGGATAACACTGAAGCTTTCTTT. As protein: CASSVGQDNTEAFF. The variable domain in full, with the rest retrieved from reference TRBV9 and TRBJ1-1, is DSGVTQTPKHLITATGQRVTLRCSPRSGDLSVYWYQQSLDQGLQFLIQYYNGEERAKGNILERFSAQQFPDLHSELNLSSLELGDSALYFCASSVGQDNTEAFFGQGTRLTVV.

This clone was counted once. The chain carries TRBV6-1 and TRBJ2-1; perhaps TRBD1 as D (6 bases). Germline assignment: CDR1 MNHNS and CDR2 SASEGT. The CDR3 sequence is 14 residues long. Trimming took off 6 bases at V and 4 bases at J, with 13 bases between the two ends. The CDR3 region is CASRPGEAYNEQFF. The CDR3 nucleotides read TGTGCCAGCAGGCCAGGGGAAGCTTACAATGAGCAGTTCTTC.

This chain connects TRBV7-2 to TRBJ1-2; D remains unclear. This CDR3 has 15 residues. The germline V and J ends were trimmed by 1 base and 4 bases, with 13 bases remaining between them. The germline gives CDR1 SGHTA, CDR2 FQGNSA. The CDR3 reads CASSLGTTESYGYTF. The CDR3 nucleotides are TGTGCCAGCAGCTTAGGGACGACGGAGAGCTATGGCTACACCTTC.

Concerning this clone itself: Additional DNA sequences in this sample encode the identical CDR3. The rearrangement uses TRBV5-8 and TRBJ2-7, with D unclear. V was shortened by 2 bases and J by 4 bases, with 16 bases between the two germline ends. The CDR3 has 15 residues. Germline loops: CDR1 SGHTS, CDR2 YDEGEE. The DNA of the CDR3 is TGTGCCAGCAGCTTAGGGCCTGGGGTCGGTTACGAGCAGTACTTC. Its translation is CASSLGPGVGYEQYF.

The table lists this clone with a count of one. This chain uses TRBV12-5 with TRBJ2-1; 14 nucleotides line up with TRBD2. V shed 6 bases, J shed 5 bases, and the junction held 3 bases outside the gene matches. Germline V lookup: CDR1 LGHNT, CDR2 FRNRAP. CDR3 length: 15 amino acids. The CDR3 DNA is TGTGCTAGTGGGACTAGCGGGAGGGCACACAATGAGCAGTTCTTC. Translating gives CASGTSGRAHNEQFF.